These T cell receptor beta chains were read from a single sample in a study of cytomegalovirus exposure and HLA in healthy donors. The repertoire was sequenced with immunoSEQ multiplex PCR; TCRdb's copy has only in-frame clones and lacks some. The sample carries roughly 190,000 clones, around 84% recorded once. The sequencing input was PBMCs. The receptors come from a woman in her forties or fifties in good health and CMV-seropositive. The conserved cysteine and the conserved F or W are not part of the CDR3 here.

CDR3 protein: ASSQHKEGGYGYT
V gene: TRBV4-1
J gene: TRBJ1-2

CDR3 protein: ASRSTGTGKYEQY
V gene: TRBV27
J gene: TRBJ2-7

CDR3 protein: ASSLTGAYTEAF
V gene: TRBV2
J gene: TRBJ1-1

CDR3 protein: ASSLVIYGGVNTDTQY
V gene: TRBV7-2
J gene: TRBJ2-3

CDR3 protein: AWSFGPNEQF
V gene: TRBV30
J gene: TRBJ2-1

CDR3 protein: ASSPRLDYNEQF
V gene: TRBV18
J gene: TRBJ2-1

CDR3 protein: ASSSGLSGELF
V gene: TRBV7-3
J gene: TRBJ2-2

CDR3 protein: ASAYPLGAGVHNEQF
V gene: TRBV21-1
J gene: TRBJ2-1

CDR3 protein: ASSLGDRGVRGAV
V gene: TRBV7-2
J gene: TRBJ2-2

CDR3 protein: ASSGQRGGQETQY
V gene: TRBV2
J gene: TRBJ2-5

CDR3 protein: ASRRAGGPSDTQY
V gene: TRBV5-1
J gene: TRBJ2-3

CDR3 protein: ASSFRGTDTQY
V gene: TRBV19
J gene: TRBJ2-3

CDR3 protein: ASSIVETGNEQF
V gene: TRBV19
J gene: TRBJ2-1

CDR3 protein: ASSLGGPYEQY
V gene: TRBV7-9
J gene: TRBJ2-7

CDR3 protein: ASSFDGRETQY
V gene: TRBV5-1
J gene: TRBJ2-5